This passage covers 20 T cell receptor beta chains from one sample sequenced in a study of T cell repertoires in cytomegalovirus infection (dated by TCRdb to the late 2010s). Sequencing instrument: Illumina HiSeq 1500. TCRdb reran the public reads through fastp at Q25 and MiXCR, keeping productive beta chains. Each CDR3 protein gets just one entry, which takes the most common genes and DNA from the rows behind it. The sample table contains 310,000 or so distinct CDR3 sequences; only one count was recorded for roughly 26% of them. The ten largest clonotypes hold about 15% of the sample. Source material: PBMCs. These receptors were collected from a human donor in good health (CMV status not recorded). Some clones in this sample may be carry-over from other donors' samples.

The table lists this clonotype with a few counts. This chain uses TRBV7-3 with TRBJ2-3, with unresolved D. Trimming removed 5 bases from V and 0 bases from J, with 9 bases in between. This CDR3 comprises 14 residues. Per the germline V gene, CDR1 is SGHTA and CDR2 is FQGTGA. Written as DNA, the CDR3 is TGTGCCAGCAGCAGACAAACTAGCACAGATACGCAGTATTTT. Amino acids: CASSRQTSTDTQYF. Combining the CDR3 with reference TRBV7-3 and TRBJ2-3 gives the whole variable domain GAGVSQTPSNKVTEKGKYVELRCDPISGHTALYWYRQSLGQGPEFLIYFQGTGAADDSGLPNDRFFAVRPEGSVSTLKIQRTERGDSAVYLCASSRQTSTDTQYFGPGTRLTVL.

This clonotype was recorded at least ten times. The V and J genes are TRBV6-1 and TRBJ2-5; 10 bases line up with TRBD1. Germline CDR1 is MNHNS and CDR2 is SASEGT. V lost 4 bases and J lost 5; bases outside the gene matches: 4. This CDR3 is 14 amino acids long. The CDR3 nucleotides read TGTGCCAGCAGTGCCGGGACAGGGGCTGAGACCCAGTACTTC. It specifies CASSAGTGAETQYF.

This chain connects TRBV3-1 to TRBJ2-1; 11 bases map to TRBD2. Germline-derived CDR1 and CDR2 are LGHDT and YNNKEL (reference sequence). This CDR3 has 17 amino acids. V dropped 5 bases and J dropped 2; count of bases not matched to a gene: 8. CDR3 residues: CASSKGLAGGTYNEQFF. CDR3 DNA: TGTGCCAGCAGCAAGGGCCTAGCGGGAGGCACCTACAATGAGCAGTTCTTC.

V is TRBV29-1 and J is TRBJ2-3; 12 bases fit TRBD1. The CDR3 has 13 residues. V lost 7 bases, J lost 6 bases, and 5 bases stayed unmatched. Looked up from germline, CDR1 is SQVTM and CDR2 is ANQGSEA. DNA for the CDR3: TGCAGCGCAAGGGACAGGGGGCGGGATACGCAGTATTTT. Translated, it gives CSARDRGRDTQYF.

A few counts support this clonotype. The rearrangement uses TRBV7-6 and TRBJ2-7; D might be TRBD2 (6 bases). The length of the CDR3 is 14 residues. Germline assignment: CDR1 SGHVS and CDR2 FNYEAQ. Trimming cost V 3 bases and J 6 bases, with 15 bases left between them. This CDR3 reads CASSLEGRDGEQYF. CDR3 coding DNA: TGTGCCAGCAGCTTGGAAGGGCGGGATGGCGAGCAGTACTTC.

This clonotype was seen more than once but under ten times. The chain is built from TRBV19 and TRBJ2-7; TRBD1 matches at 10 bases. V trimming: 6 bases; J trimming: 5 bases; junction bases outside the gene matches: 4. The CDR3 spans 13 residues. Germline V CDR1 and CDR2: LNHDA, SQIVND (reference sequence). CDR3 loop: CASRGTGENEQYF. The CDR3 nucleotides are TGTGCCAGTAGGGGGACAGGGGAAAACGAGCAGTACTTC.

This clonotype has ten or more counts. This chain uses TRBV28 with TRBJ2-1, with D possibly being TRBD2 (6 bases). CDR1 is MDHEN, CDR2 SYDVKM, per germline. Trimming removed 4 bases from V and 4 bases from J, with 8 bases in between. This CDR3 is built from 13 residues. This CDR3 is CASSSGAYNEQFF. In nucleotides, the CDR3 is TGTGCCAGCAGTTCGGGAGCTTACAATGAGCAGTTCTTC.

This chain joins TRBV12-3 or TRBV12-4 and TRBJ1-5; the match to TRBD1 covers 7 bases. CDR3 size: 14 residues. The J segment lost 6 bases and the V segment lost 5 bases, leaving 7 bases of the junction unmatched. CDR3 residues: CASSRQGMGQPQHF. The CDR3, as DNA: TGTGCCAGCAGTCGACAGGGAATGGGTCAGCCCCAGCATTTT.

This clonotype was detected only once. This chain uses TRBV20-1 with TRBJ2-7; 16 bases map to TRBD2. The CDR3 is 14 amino acids. The germline V gene has CDR1 DFQATT and CDR2 SNEGSKA (reference sequence). With 8 bases clipped from V and 4 bases from J, the junction kept 5 bases outside the gene matches. The CDR3 region has the DNA TGCAGTACGACGGGACTAGCGGGAGGGTACGAGCAGTACTTC. Protein product: CSTTGLAGGYEQYF.

The count of this clonotype is one. A read error may produce the germline difference seen at one junction end. The chain is built from TRBV28 and TRBJ1-5, with 7 bases that match TRBD1. In germline, CDR1 is MDHEN, CDR2 SYDVKM. CDR3 length equals 12 residues. The CDR3: CASSLQGQPQNF. As DNA, the CDR3 is TGTGCCAGCAGTCTACAGGGACAGCCCCAGAATTTT.

This clonotype was observed at least ten times. V gene TRBV7-2 combines with J gene TRBJ1-5; D is undetermined. The germline V gene encodes CDR1 SGHTA and CDR2 FQGNSA. This CDR3 region has 13 residues. Trimming cost V 0 bases and J 6 bases, with 6 bases left between them. The CDR3 DNA reads as TGTGCCAGCAGCTTAGCTCTCAGTCAGCCCCAGCATTTT. This translates into CASSLALSQPQHF.

A few counts support this clonotype. This rearrangement joins TRBV7-3 to TRBJ1-1; D is unresolved. Deletions cut 5 bases from V and 5 bases from J, with 12 bases between. Germline V gene data show CDR1 as SGHTA and CDR2 as FQGTGA. This CDR3 is 13 amino acids long. DNA of the CDR3: TGTGCCAGCAGCCGCCCAGGCTGGACTGAAGCTTTCTTT. Encoded protein: CASSRPGWTEAFF.

This clonotype was counted a few times. Here the CDR3 DNA reads TGTGCCAGCAGTTTTACAGGGGGGGCTGAAGCTTTCTTT. Translation: CASSFTGGAEAFF. The chain couples TRBV28 to TRBJ1-1, with TRBD1 matching over 8 bases. Germline V gives CDR1 MDHEN, CDR2 SYDVKM. With 3 bases clipped from V and 6 bases from J, the junction kept 3 bases outside the gene matches. The length of the CDR3 is 13 residues.

This clonotype was observed at least ten times. The chain employs TRBV28 and TRBJ2-7; D perhaps matches TRBD2 (6 bases). The CDR3 covers 13 residues. Trimming stripped 5 bases from V and 6 bases from J, with 14 bases between. Per germline, CDR1 MDHEN and CDR2 SYDVKM. CDR3 sequence reads: CASSPGGSREQYF. CDR3 DNA: TGTGCCAGCAGTCCCGGAGGGAGTCGCGAGCAGTACTTC.

CDR3 nucleotides: TGTGCCAGCAGCTTAGGGCTAGCGGTCCTATACGAGCAGTACTTC. It encodes CASSLGLAVLYEQYF. V and J are TRBV7-2 and TRBJ2-7; 7 bases are shared with TRBD2. Germline CDR1 reads SGHTA; CDR2 reads FQGNSA. This CDR3 is built from 15 residues. The junction had 7 bases not matched to a gene; V was cut back by 1 base and J by 4 bases.

Many counts were recorded for this clonotype. The chain has TRBV12-5 and TRBJ2-1; unclear D gene. The length of the CDR3 is 15 residues. The V gene lost 1 base and the J gene lost 1 base, with 8 bases spanning the gap. Germline lookup yields CDR1 LGHNT and CDR2 FRNRAP. This CDR3 reads CASGLARASYNEQFF. The CDR3 nucleotides are TGTGCTAGTGGTTTGGCTAGGGCTTCCTACAATGAGCAGTTCTTC.

This clonotype was recorded at least ten times. CDR3: CASSSDRSSYEQYF. For the CDR3, the DNA is TGTGCCAGCAGCTCGGACAGGTCGTCCTACGAGCAGTACTTC. This chain uses TRBV7-2 with TRBJ2-7, with 7 bases fitting TRBD1. Germline values: CDR1 SGHTA, CDR2 FQGNSA. Trimming removed 4 bases from V and 1 base from J; junction bases left unmatched: 4. The CDR3 runs 14 residues. Variable domain in full (rest from reference TRBV7-2 and TRBJ2-7): GAGVSQSPSNKVTEKGKDVELRCDPISGHTALYWYRQSLGQGLEFLIYFQGNSAPDKSGLPSDRFSAERTGGSVSTLTIQRTQQEDSAVYLCASSSDRSSYEQYFGPGTRLTVT.

This clonotype was seen repeatedly, ten times or more. The chain couples TRBV4-1 to TRBJ2-3, with a tentative D call TRBD1 (5 bases). The CDR3 has 16 amino acids. V dropped 0 bases and J dropped 3 bases, with 13 bases sitting between them. Per the germline V gene, CDR1 is MGHRA and CDR2 is YSYEKL. The CDR3 loop is CASSQEGGRVTDTQYF. For the CDR3, the DNA is TGCGCCAGCAGCCAAGAAGGCGGCAGGGTTACAGATACGCAGTATTTT.

This clonotype was found a few times. J is TRBJ2-7 and V is TRBV19; D perhaps matches TRBD2 (6 bases). V was cut by 3 bases and J by 6 bases, with 12 bases left in between. The CDR3 is 13 residues long. Germline CDR1 reads LNHDA; CDR2 reads SQIVND (reference sequence). The CDR3 here is CASSMGLTTEQYF. The CDR3 DNA sequence: TGTGCCAGTAGTATGGGACTCACGACCGAGCAGTACTTC.

CDR3 DNA sequence: TGTGCCAGCAGTTTAGCGGGCAACCCGCCCCAGCATTTT. Translation: CASSLAGNPPQHF. The chain combines TRBV12-3 or TRBV12-4 with TRBJ1-5; D is unclear. Trimming removed 0 bases at V and 9 bases at J, with 9 bases between. This CDR3 has 13 residues.